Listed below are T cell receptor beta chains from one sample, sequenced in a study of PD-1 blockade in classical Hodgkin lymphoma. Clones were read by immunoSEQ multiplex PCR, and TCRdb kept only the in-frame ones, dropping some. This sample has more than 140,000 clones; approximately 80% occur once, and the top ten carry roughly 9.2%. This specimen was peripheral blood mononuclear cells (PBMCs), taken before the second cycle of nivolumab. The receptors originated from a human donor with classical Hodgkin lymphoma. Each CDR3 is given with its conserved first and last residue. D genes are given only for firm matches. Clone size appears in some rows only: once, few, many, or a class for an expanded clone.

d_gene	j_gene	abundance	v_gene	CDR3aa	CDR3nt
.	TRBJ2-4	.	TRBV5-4	CASSLGGAAKNIQYF	TGTGCCAGCAGCTTGGGGGGAGCGGCCAAAAACATTCAGTACTTC
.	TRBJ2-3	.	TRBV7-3	CASSLRGKADTQYF	TGTGCCAGCAGCTTAAGGGGGAAAGCGGATACGCAGTATTTT
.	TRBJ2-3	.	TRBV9	CASNGQITDTQYF	TGTGCCAGCAACGGGCAAATCACAGATACGCAGTATTTT
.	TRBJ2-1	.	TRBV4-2	CASSPRRGDEQFF	TGTGCCAGCAGCCCCAGAAGGGGTGATGAGCAGTTCTTC
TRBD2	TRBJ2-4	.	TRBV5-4	CASSLRLAGGKNIQYF	TGTGCCAGCAGCTTGAGACTAGCGGGAGGCAAAAACATTCAGTACTTC
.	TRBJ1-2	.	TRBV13	CASSFARYGYTF	TGTGCCAGCTCCTTCGCGAGGTATGGCTACACCTTC
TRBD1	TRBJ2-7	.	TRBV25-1	CASVPRDRAAYEQYF	TGTGCCAGCGTCCCCAGGGACAGGGCCGCCTACGAGCAGTACTTC
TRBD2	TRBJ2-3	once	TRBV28	CASSPWNPGLALTSTDTQYF	TGTGCCAGCAGCCCATGGAACCCGGGACTAGCGCTCACTAGCACAGATACGCAGTATTTT
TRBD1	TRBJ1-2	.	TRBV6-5	CASSYKGQFAYGYTF	TGTGCCAGCAGTTACAAGGGACAGTTTGCCTATGGCTACACCTTC
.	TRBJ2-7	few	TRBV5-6	CASSLNFEQYF	TGTGCCAGCAGCTTGAATTTCGAGCAGTACTTC
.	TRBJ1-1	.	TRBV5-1	CASRATGHGLAFF	TGCGCCAGCAGGGCTACAGGCCACGGATTAGCTTTCTTT
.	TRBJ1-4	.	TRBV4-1	CASSQEQVVGREKLFF	TGCGCCAGCAGCCAAGAACAGGTGGTAGGAAGGGAAAAACTGTTTTTT
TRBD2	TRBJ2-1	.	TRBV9	CASSAGGASGIREQFF	TGTGCCAGCAGCGCAGGGGGGGCTAGCGGGATCCGGGAGCAGTTCTTC
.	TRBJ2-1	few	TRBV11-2	CASSFSAAPYNEQFF	TGTGCCAGCAGCTTCTCGGCCGCCCCCTACAATGAGCAGTTCTTC
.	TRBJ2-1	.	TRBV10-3	CAIYRGPEDNEQFF	TGTGCCATCTATCGGGGGCCGGAGGACAACGAGCAGTTCTTC
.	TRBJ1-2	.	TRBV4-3	CASSQGYTEVYGYTF	TGCGCCAGCAGCCAAGGCTACACGGAGGTTTATGGCTACACCTTC
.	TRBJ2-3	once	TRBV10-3	CAISESNKDTQYF	TGTGCCATCAGTGAGTCGAATAAGGATACGCAGTATTTT
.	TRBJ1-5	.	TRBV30	CAWSVQTNQPQHF	TGTGCCTGGAGTGTCCAGACCAATCAGCCCCAGCATTTT